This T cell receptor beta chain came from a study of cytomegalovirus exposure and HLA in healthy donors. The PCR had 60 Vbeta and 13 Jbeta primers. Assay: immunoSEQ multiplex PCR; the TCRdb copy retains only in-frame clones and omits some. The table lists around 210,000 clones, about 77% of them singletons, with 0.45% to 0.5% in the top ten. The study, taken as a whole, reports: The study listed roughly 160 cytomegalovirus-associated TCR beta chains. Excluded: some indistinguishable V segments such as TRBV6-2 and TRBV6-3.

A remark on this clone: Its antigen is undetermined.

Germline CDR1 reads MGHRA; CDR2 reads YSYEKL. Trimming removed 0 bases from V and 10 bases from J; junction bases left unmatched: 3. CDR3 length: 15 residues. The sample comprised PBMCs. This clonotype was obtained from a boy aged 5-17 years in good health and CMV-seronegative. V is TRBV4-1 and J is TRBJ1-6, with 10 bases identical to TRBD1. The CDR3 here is CASSQEGTGASPLHF. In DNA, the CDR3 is TGCGCCAGCAGCCAAGAAGGGACAGGGGCCTCACCCCTCCACTTT.